One T cell receptor (beta chain) is described in this entry. Its specificity is not known. Once obtained from cultured CD4+ T cells, the DNA was sequenced using the Oncomine TCR Beta short-read assay. One entry per CDR3 protein, called by TCRdb with MiXCR from the PCR reads. The sample has approximately 10,000 distinct CDR3 sequences, over 55% seen once. Documented treatment: roughly 10-day PBMC culture with coronavirus spike peptide pools or control peptides (ViraFEST assay). The data stem from a study of vaccination and CD4 T cells after COVID-19. The CDR3 extends over 18 amino acids. Germline CDR1 is KGHSH and CDR2 is LQKENI. The V gene lost 3 bases and the J gene lost 5 bases, with 24 bases spanning the gap.

Sequenced: CD4+ T cells from blood, cultured in vitro. The chain uses TRBV18 and TRBJ2-3, with D perhaps TRBD1 (6 bases). The sequence derives from a human donor who had recovered from COVID-19. The DNA of the CDR3 is TGTGCCAGCTCACCGACGGCAGCAAGGACAGCCCCGGTAGATACGCAGTATTTT. This encodes CASSPTAARTAPVDTQYF.